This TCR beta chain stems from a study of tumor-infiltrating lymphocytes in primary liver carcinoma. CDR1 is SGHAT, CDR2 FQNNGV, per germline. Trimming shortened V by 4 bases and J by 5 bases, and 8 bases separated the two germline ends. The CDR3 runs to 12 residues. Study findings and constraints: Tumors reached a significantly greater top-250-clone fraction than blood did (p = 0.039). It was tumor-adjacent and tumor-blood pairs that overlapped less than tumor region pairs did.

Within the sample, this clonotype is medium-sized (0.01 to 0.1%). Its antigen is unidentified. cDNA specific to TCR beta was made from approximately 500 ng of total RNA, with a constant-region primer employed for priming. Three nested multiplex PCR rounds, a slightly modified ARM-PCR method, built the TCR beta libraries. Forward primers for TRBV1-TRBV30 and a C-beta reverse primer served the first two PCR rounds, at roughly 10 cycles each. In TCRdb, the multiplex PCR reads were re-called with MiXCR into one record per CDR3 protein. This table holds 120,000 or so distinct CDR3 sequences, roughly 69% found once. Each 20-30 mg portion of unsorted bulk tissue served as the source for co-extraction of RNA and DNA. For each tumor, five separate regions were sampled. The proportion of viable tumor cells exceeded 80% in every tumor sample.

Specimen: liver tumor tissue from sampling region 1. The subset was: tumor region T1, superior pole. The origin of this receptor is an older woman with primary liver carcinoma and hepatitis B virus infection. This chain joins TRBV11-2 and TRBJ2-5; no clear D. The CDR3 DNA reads TGTGCCAGCAGCTCAATCGCGGAGACCCAGTACTTC. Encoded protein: CASSSIAETQYF.